This T cell receptor (beta chain) was recorded in a study of beta chain features in type 1 diabetes. The whole isolated RNA underwent reverse transcription, so sequencing captured expressed TCRB transcripts. Data came from immunoSEQ multiplex PCR; TCRdb stores just in-frame clones and leaves some out. The sample yields tens of thousands of clones, roughly 39% seen once. Germline CDR1 reads LNHDA; CDR2 reads SQIVND (reference sequence). Trimming took 6 bases from V and 7 from J; bases not matched to a gene: 11. The CDR3 has 14 amino acids. This clone was seen a handful of times. Antigen specificity is unknown. Study-wide results and caveats: People with Type 1 diabetes carried modestly yet significantly shorter TCRB CDR3s in all four CD4+ subsets. Cells that show high TCR expression could be over-represented by cDNA sequencing.

The gene calls are TRBV19 and TRBJ1-2; TRBD1 matches 7 bases. The receptor was derived from a man aged 25 to 40 with type 1 diabetes. The sample consisted of Tregs from blood. CDR3 sequence reads: CASSHRDRAFGYTF. CDR3 in DNA: TGTGCCAGTAGCCACCGCGACAGGGCTTTTGGCTACACCTTC.